This record looks at one T cell receptor (beta chain) sequence and its context. Antigen: not known. The data stem from a study of T cells in tumors after PD-1 blockade. Study background: No patient had prior checkpoint blockade, systemic immunosuppression, or radiotherapy within 4 weeks.

Study conclusions and caveats: Clonal replacement appeared only between pre- and post-treatment samples. Expanded exhausted CD8+ clones after therapy were mostly novel clonotypes.

The same primary tumor site was biopsied both before and after PD-1 blockade. The data were produced by immunoSEQ multiplex PCR, yet TCRdb's version contains in-frame clones alone and is incomplete. Of more than 6,500 clones in the sample, 55% to 70% were seen once. Unmatched junction bases numbered 3, after V lost 1 base and J lost 6 bases. CDR1 LGHNA and CDR2 YSLEER come from the germline V gene. This CDR3 has 15 residues. This chain connects TRBV4-3 to TRBJ1-5, with TRBD1 matching over 10 bases. This TCR derives from a human donor with basal cell carcinoma. Sequenced material: tumor tissue, taken after anti-PD-1 treatment. The CDR3 sequence is CASSQGGQGPQPQHF. CDR3 in DNA: TGCGCCAGCAGCCAAGGGGGACAGGGGCCTCAGCCCCAGCATTTT.